Listed below are T cell receptor beta chains from one sample, sequenced in a study of blood T cell repertoires in COVID-19. Sequencing was performed with immunoSEQ multiplex PCR; in TCRdb, only in-frame clones are kept and a portion is missing. Of 300,000 to 400,000 clones in the sample, 80% to 90% are singletons; the top ten hold just under 6.5%. Sequencing used peripheral blood. The receptor set was obtained from a woman in her fifties or sixties with COVID-19, enrolled during active disease. CDR3s include the opening cysteine and the closing phenylalanine or tryptophan. Each record gives: J gene, D gene, clone size, V gene, CDR3 protein, CDR3 DNA. D genes are given only for firm matches. Clone size is not always given. Where it is, it says once, few, many or a class for expanded clones.

TRBJ2-7	TRBD1	once	TRBV9	CASSAGTGGYEQYF	TGTGCCAGCAGCGCCGGGACAGGGGGCTACGAGCAGTACTTC
TRBJ1-1	TRBD1	.	TRBV25-1	CASGALTGPGAFF	TGTGCCAGCGGTGCCCTGACAGGGCCAGGCGCTTTCTTT
TRBJ2-1	TRBD1	once	TRBV23-1	CASSQEDRGNKSSYNEQFF	TGCGCCAGCAGTCAGGAGGACAGGGGCAATAAAAGCTCCTACAATGAGCAGTTCTTC
TRBJ2-2	.	.	TRBV5-5	CASSLARGGGSGVYTGELFF	TGTGCCAGCAGCTTGGCCCGGGGAGGCGGGTCGGGTGTATACACCGGGGAGCTGTTTTTT
TRBJ2-7	.	.	TRBV20-1	CSASGRGPHFAPYF	TGCAGTGCTAGTGGGAGGGGGCCCCACTTCGCGCCGTACTTC
TRBJ2-3	.	.	TRBV5-1	CASTSGLGTDTQYF	TGCGCCAGCACCTCGGGTCTCGGCACAGATACGCAGTATTTT
TRBJ2-7	TRBD1	.	TRBV13	CASSLQGAPEQYF	TGTGCCAGCAGCTTACAGGGGGCGCCCGAGCAGTACTTC
TRBJ2-7	TRBD2	.	TRBV18	CASSPLLAGEYEQYF	TGTGCCAGCTCACCGCTACTAGCGGGAGAATACGAGCAGTACTTC
TRBJ2-7	.	.	TRBV30	CAWSVPGVKGYEQYF	TGTGCCTGGAGTGTACCCGGCGTCAAGGGGTACGAGCAGTACTTC
TRBJ2-1	TRBD1	once	TRBV5-4	CASSKNRGEHNEQFF	TGTGCCAGCAGTAAAAACAGGGGGGAGCACAATGAGCAGTTCTTC
TRBJ2-7	TRBD2	.	TRBV11-2	CASTNTLAGGSYEQYF	TGTGCCAGCACCAATACTCTAGCGGGAGGGTCCTACGAGCAGTACTTC
TRBJ1-2	TRBD1	few	TRBV5-1	CASSLAQGVFYGYTF	TGCGCCAGCAGCTTGGCACAGGGGGTTTTCTATGGCTACACCTTC
TRBJ2-1	TRBD2	.	TRBV4-1	CASSQDLSASGSYNEQFF	TGCGCCAGCAGCCAAGATCTCTCGGCTAGCGGGTCCTACAATGAGCAGTTCTTC
TRBJ1-2	.	.	TRBV25-1	CASSPGAGSNYGGYTF	TGTGCCAGCAGTCCCGGGGCGGGGAGTAACTATGGCGGCTACACCTTC
TRBJ1-1	TRBD1	.	TRBV7-8	CASSFRQGVTEAFF	TGTGCCAGCAGCTTCCGACAGGGGGTCACTGAAGCTTTCTTT
TRBJ1-1	.	once	TRBV11-3	CASSLEAEFSAFF	TGTGCCAGCAGCTTAGAGGCCGAGTTTAGCGCTTTCTTT
TRBJ1-4	TRBD1	.	TRBV6-5	CASSYSRDRGEKLFF	TGTGCCAGCAGTTACTCGAGGGACAGGGGAGAAAAACTGTTTTTT
TRBJ1-3	.	.	TRBV7-6	CASSLRGYGNTIYF	TGTGCCAGCAGCTTACGGGGGTATGGAAACACCATATATTTT
TRBJ2-7	TRBD2	.	TRBV27	CASSLTPSGRPYEQYF	TGTGCCAGCAGCTTAACCCCTAGCGGGAGGCCCTACGAGCAGTACTTC
TRBJ1-1	TRBD1	.	TRBV18	CASSRQGNTEAFF	TGTGCCAGCTCACGACAGGGTAACACTGAAGCTTTCTTT
TRBJ1-5	.	once	TRBV7-6	CASSLDGGVGQPQHF	TGTGCCAGCAGCTTAGACGGCGGGGTAGGACAGCCCCAGCATTTT
TRBJ1-4	.	.	TRBV5-1	CASSLGGTLSEKLFF	TGCGCCAGCAGCTTGGGAGGGACATTAAGTGAAAAACTGTTTTTT
TRBJ2-7	TRBD1	.	TRBV19	CASSPTGANSYEQYF	TGTGCCAGTAGCCCGACAGGGGCTAACTCCTACGAGCAGTACTTC
TRBJ2-3	.	.	TRBV5-8	CASSFRQGTDTQYF	TGTGCCAGCAGCTTCCGACAGGGCACAGATACGCAGTATTTT
TRBJ2-2	.	.	TRBV18	CASSPRTTGELFF	TGTGCCAGCTCACCGAGAACTACCGGGGAGCTGTTTTTT
TRBJ2-7	TRBD2	.	TRBV4-1	CASSRRTSGESYEQYF	TGCGCCAGCAGCCGCCGGACTAGCGGGGAGTCCTACGAGCAGTACTTC
TRBJ1-1	TRBD1	.	TRBV2	CASRTGEREGTEAFF	TGTGCCAGCAGGACAGGGGAAAGGGAGGGGACTGAAGCTTTCTTT
TRBJ1-5	.	.	TRBV5-1	CASSLAPTNQPQHF	TGCGCCAGCAGCTTGGCCCCAACTAATCAGCCCCAGCATTTT
TRBJ2-5	.	.	TRBV5-4	CASSLDPAGGGTQYF	TGTGCCAGCAGCTTGGATCCAGCGGGCGGTGGGACCCAGTACTTC
TRBJ2-1	TRBD1	.	TRBV6-2/TRBV6-3	CASSFISGQGAYNEQFF	TGTGCCAGCAGTTTCATCTCGGGACAGGGGGCTTACAATGAGCAGTTCTTC
TRBJ1-2	TRBD1	.	TRBV5-1	CASSLGQGENYGYTF	TGCGCCAGCAGCCTAGGACAGGGGGAAAACTATGGCTACACCTTC
TRBJ2-7	.	.	TRBV27	CASRSLGALTYEQYF	TGTGCCAGCAGATCTTTAGGAGCCCTGACCTACGAGCAGTACTTC
TRBJ1-1	TRBD1	once	TRBV6-5	CASRRTGYTEAFF	TGTGCCAGCAGGCGGACAGGGTACACTGAAGCTTTCTTT
TRBJ1-5	.	.	TRBV20-1	CSASPGLSNQPQHF	TGCAGTGCTAGTCCGGGACTTAGCAATCAGCCCCAGCATTTT
TRBJ1-6	TRBD1	.	TRBV25-1	CASSGQGARDSPLHF	TGTGCCAGCAGTGGACAGGGGGCGCGTGATTCACCCCTCCACTTT
TRBJ2-1	.	.	TRBV6-2/TRBV6-3	CASSYLDSNEQFF	TGTGCCAGCAGTTACCTTGACAGCAATGAGCAGTTCTTC
TRBJ2-1	.	.	TRBV4-1	CASSLERLVLNEQFF	TGCGCCAGCAGTCTAGAGCGGCTAGTTCTCAATGAGCAGTTCTTC
TRBJ2-3	TRBD1	.	TRBV29-1	CSVDGTGNTDTQYF	TGCAGCGTTGATGGGACAGGGAACACAGATACGCAGTATTTT
TRBJ1-1	TRBD1	.	TRBV19	CASSSLGTGLVSTEAFF	TGTGCCAGTAGTTCCTTAGGGACAGGGCTCGTGAGCACTGAAGCTTTCTTT
TRBJ1-2	.	.	TRBV5-1	CASSLDGGDYGYTF	TGCGCCAGCAGCTTGGATGGGGGCGACTATGGCTACACCTTC
TRBJ1-1	.	once	TRBV7-9	CASRPDELGGATEAFF	TGTGCCAGCAGACCTGACGAACTTGGAGGGGCCACTGAAGCTTTCTTT
TRBJ1-6	.	once	TRBV27	CASSFRASGSSYNSPLHF	TGTGCCAGCAGTTTTCGTGCATCAGGCTCCTCCTATAATTCACCCCTCCACTTT
TRBJ2-7	TRBD2	.	TRBV2	CASKAGTPSGRDYEQYF	TGTGCCAGCAAGGCAGGGACCCCCAGCGGGAGGGACTACGAGCAGTACTTC
TRBJ2-7	TRBD2	.	TRBV7-7	CASSFHPVTSGNYEQYF	TGTGCTAGCAGCTTTCACCCGGTAACTAGCGGGAACTACGAGCAGTACTTC
TRBJ2-3	.	.	TRBV18	CASSPRVQDTQYF	TGTGCCAGCTCACCACGAGTCCAAGATACGCAGTATTTT
TRBJ2-2	.	.	TRBV14	CASTDTPPGELFF	TGTGCCAGCACTGACACTCCCCCCGGGGAGCTGTTTTTT
TRBJ1-2	TRBD1	.	TRBV5-4	CASSPDRGRVGYTF	TGTGCCAGCAGCCCGGACAGGGGGCGCGTTGGCTACACCTTC
TRBJ1-4	.	.	TRBV3-1/TRBV3-2	CASSQDRVSPNEKLFF	TGTGCCAGCAGCCAAGATCGGGTTTCCCCTAATGAAAAACTGTTTTTT
TRBJ1-6	.	.	TRBV30	CAWTMDKGSPLHF	TGTGCCTGGACTATGGACAAGGGGTCACCCCTCCACTTT
TRBJ2-7	.	.	TRBV3-1/TRBV3-2	CASSQQGLPYEQYF	TGTGCCAGCAGCCAGCAGGGTCTACCCTACGAGCAGTACTTC
TRBJ1-3	TRBD1	.	TRBV6-2/TRBV6-3	CASSYGETGYSWPGNTIYF	TGTGCCAGCAGTTACGGTGAGACAGGGTATAGTTGGCCTGGAAACACCATATATTTT
TRBJ2-3	TRBD2	.	TRBV5-1	CASTREGGTDTQYF	TGCGCCAGCACCAGGGAGGGCGGCACAGATACGCAGTATTTT
TRBJ1-3	.	few	TRBV2	CASNPTVPGTIYF	TGTGCCAGCAACCCAACTGTCCCAGGAACCATATATTTT
TRBJ1-2	.	.	TRBV27	CASSPRGGTNYGYTF	TGTGCCAGCAGTCCCCGGGGGGGGACCAACTATGGCTACACCTTC
TRBJ2-1	TRBD1	many	TRBV13	CASSFSGTGPYNEQFF	TGTGCCAGCAGCTTCTCCGGGACAGGGCCTTACAATGAGCAGTTCTTC
TRBJ1-2	.	.	TRBV12-5	CASGLGVSAIYGYTF	TGTGCTAGTGGTTTGGGCGTCAGCGCAATCTATGGCTACACCTTC
TRBJ2-2	.	.	TRBV7-3	CASSLNTLYGGELFF	TGTGCCAGCAGCTTAAACACCCTGTATGGCGGGGAGCTGTTTTTT
TRBJ1-1	.	.	TRBV5-4	CASSFLNTEAFF	TGTGCCAGCAGCTTCTTGAACACTGAAGCTTTCTTT
TRBJ1-5	.	.	TRBV7-9	CASSLGSGGGNQPQHF	TGTGCCAGCAGCTTGGGAAGCGGGGGCGGTAATCAGCCCCAGCATTTT
TRBJ1-3	.	.	TRBV19	CASIGKLSGNTIYF	TGTGCCAGTATCGGGAAACTCTCTGGAAACACCATATATTTT